Each of the 14 T cell receptor beta chains below was sequenced from the same sample in a study of blood T cell repertoires in COVID-19. Clones were sequenced by immunoSEQ multiplex PCR, and TCRdb holds only the in-frame ones, with some missing. This table holds about 270,000 clones, around nine tenths found once. Material: PBMCs or T cells enriched from blood (not recorded which). The receptor set was obtained from a woman in her late teens or twenties who had recovered from COVID-19.

The chain is built from TRBV5-6 and TRBJ1-2; 10 bases map to TRBD1. There are 16 residues in the CDR3. The junction had 15 bases not matched to a gene; V was cut back by 5 bases and J by 8 bases. Germline V CDR1 and CDR2: SGHDT, YYEEEE. The CDR3 region is CASSPGTGEGFGGYTF. CDR3 bases: TGTGCCAGCAGTCCCGGGACAGGGGAGGGATTCGGCGGCTACACCTTC. The variable domain in full, completed from reference TRBV5-6 and TRBJ1-2, reads DAGVTQSPTHLIKTRGQQVTLRCSPKSGHDTVSWYQQALGQGPQFIFQYYEEEERQRGNFPDRFSGHQFPNYSSELNVNALLLGDSALYLCASSPGTGEGFGGYTFGSGTRLTVV.

This clone has a handful of counts. This rearrangement joins TRBV10-3 to TRBJ1-5, with D possibly matching TRBD1 (6 bases). The V end lost 10 bases, the J end lost 4 bases, and 14 bases lay between the germline ends. This CDR3 spans 13 amino acids. Germline V gene sequence: CDR1 ENHRY, CDR2 SYGVKD. The CDR3 sequence: CATGEGENQPQHF. DNA of the CDR3: TGTGCCACCGGGGAGGGGGAAAATCAGCCCCAGCATTTT.

This clone was seen once. V gene TRBV7-9 combines with J gene TRBJ2-3; D not resolved. The germline gives CDR1 SEHNR, CDR2 FQNEAQ (reference sequence). Deletions cut 5 bases from V and 5 bases from J, with 8 bases between. The CDR3 length is 12 residues. The CDR3 bases are TGTGCCAGCAGCCCCCCCGGAGATACGCAGTATTTT. Its translation is CASSPPGDTQYF.

The chain employs TRBV7-2 and TRBJ2-7; D unclear. This CDR3 comprises 14 residues. Germline lookup yields CDR1 SGHTA and CDR2 FQGNSA. With 1 base removed from V and 4 bases from J, the gap between germline ends came to 11 bases. CDR3: CASSLGLHTYEQYF. CDR3 nucleotide sequence: TGTGCCAGCAGCTTAGGGCTCCACACGTACGAGCAGTACTTC.

This sequence joins TRBV27 and TRBJ1-2; maybe TRBD1 (5 bases). This CDR3 is 13 amino acids long. Germline loops: CDR1 MNHEY, CDR2 SMNVEV (reference sequence). Trimming stripped 5 bases from V and 4 bases from J, with 11 bases between. CDR3: CASSPPGGYGYTF. The CDR3 nucleotides read TGTGCCAGCAGTCCGCCCGGGGGCTATGGCTACACCTTC.

The chain has TRBV9 and TRBJ2-7; tentative D call: TRBD1 (6 bases). This CDR3 is 14 amino acids long. Trimming shortened V by 1 base and J by 2 bases, and 10 bases separated the two germline ends. CDR1 and CDR2 from the germline V gene are SGDLS and YYNGEE. DNA for the CDR3: TGTGCCAGCAGCGTAACAGGGTTGACCTACGAGCAGTACTTC. Its translation: CASSVTGLTYEQYF.

This chain connects TRBV29-1 to TRBJ2-1; 11 bases agree with TRBD2. There are 15 residues in the CDR3. The germline gives CDR1 SQVTM, CDR2 ANQGSEA. Trimming at V came to 0 bases and at J to 8 bases, leaving 6 bases not matched to a gene. The CDR3 sequence: CSVEDFLAGGYEQFF. The CDR3 nucleotides read TGCAGCGTTGAAGATTTCCTAGCGGGGGGTTATGAGCAGTTCTTC.

The chain recombines TRBV19 with TRBJ1-1, with D maybe TRBD1 (5 bases). CDR1 is LNHDA, CDR2 SQIVND, per germline (reference sequence). V lost 8 bases and J lost 0, with 16 bases in between. The CDR3 is 15 amino acids. The CDR3 protein is CASYLTDRLNTEAFF. The CDR3 coding sequence is TGTGCCAGTTACTTGACTGACAGATTGAACACTGAAGCTTTCTTT.

This clone has just a few counts. The chain combines TRBV10-1 with TRBJ2-2; 8 bases align to TRBD1. CDR1 WNHNN and CDR2 SYGVQD come from the germline V gene (reference sequence). Losses at the gene ends were 4 bases for V and 4 bases for J; bases not matched to a gene: 5. The CDR3 has 15 amino acids. CDR3 coding DNA: TGCGCCAGCAGTGCAGGGGGCGTCACCACCGGGGAGCTGTTTTTT. This sequence encodes CASSAGGVTTGELFF.

This chain joins TRBV2 and TRBJ1-6, with 7 nucleotides matching TRBD1. CDR3 length equals 16 residues. The germline CDR1 and CDR2 sequences are SNHLY and FYNNEI. After removal of 6 bases from V and 5 bases from J, the junction contained 10 bases not matched to a gene. CDR3 bases: TGTGCCAGCAGATACGGGACAGTGGCCAATAATTCACCCCTCCACTTT. This gives the protein CASRYGTVANNSPLHF.

The rearrangement joins TRBV11-2 to TRBJ1-2, with 8 bases identical to TRBD1. The V segment lost 3 bases and the J segment 8 bases; nucleotides outside the gene matches: 8. This CDR3 is 14 amino acids long. Germline CDR1 reads SGHAT; CDR2 reads FQNNGV. The chain's CDR3 is CASSFRTGKGGYTF. The CDR3 DNA reads as TGTGCCAGCAGCTTCCGGACAGGGAAGGGCGGCTACACCTTC. Filled out from reference TRBV11-2 and TRBJ1-2, the complete variable domain reads EAGVAQSPRYKIIEKRQSVAFWCNPISGHATLYWYQQILGQGPKLLIQFQNNGVVDDSQLPKDRFSAERLKGVDSTLKIQPAKLEDSAVYLCASSFRTGKGGYTFGSGTRLTVV.

The rearrangement uses TRBV27 and TRBJ2-5; a possible D gene is TRBD1 (6 bases). The germline V and J ends were trimmed by 5 bases and 0 bases, with 7 bases remaining between them. Germline CDR1 and CDR2: MNHEY and SMNVEV (reference sequence). CDR3 length equals 13 residues. The CDR3 here is CASSRTDQETQYF. CDR3 coding DNA: TGTGCCAGCAGTAGGACAGACCAAGAGACCCAGTACTTC.

This CDR3 reads CASSFGAPVSSTDTQYF. The CDR3 coding sequence is TGTGCCAGCAGCTTCGGAGCCCCCGTTTCAAGCACAGATACGCAGTATTTT. J is TRBJ2-3 and V is TRBV7-9; D not certain. The CDR3 is 17 residues long. The V end was cut by 3 bases, the J end by 0 bases, with 16 bases between. In germline, CDR1 is SEHNR, CDR2 FQNEAQ (reference sequence).

The rearrangement joins TRBV7-8 to TRBJ2-7, with TRBD1 matching 8 bases. With 5 bases clipped from V and 3 bases from J, the junction kept 9 bases outside the gene matches. The CDR3 totals 15 residues. CDR1 SGHVS and CDR2 FQNEAQ come from the germline V gene. The CDR3 region is CASSLGGTGSYEQYF. CDR3 nucleotide sequence: TGTGCCAGCAGCCTAGGCGGGACAGGAAGCTACGAGCAGTACTTC.